This T cell receptor beta chain was sequenced in a study of shared clonotypes between healthy human individuals. Study summary: Three CD4 naive, three CD4 memory, two CD8 naive and one CD8 memory plate were used per donor. General study results and limits: Non-shared clonotypes showed lower generation probabilities than clonotypes common to all four donors. Several donors shared about 4.8% of their naive CD4 clonotypes.

V was trimmed by 0 bases and J by 5 bases, leaving 16 bases between them. This CDR3 contains 16 residues. Germline values: CDR1 MDHEN, CDR2 SYDVKM. About this clone itself: Antigen unknown.

The run depth of the assay was deep. The assay was immunoSEQ multiplex PCR, and TCRdb's table has in-frame clones only and misses some. This sample has some 2 million clones, with roughly 94% found just once. Material for sequencing was naive CD4+ T cells sorted from blood. Described subset: CD45RA+ positively selected. The origin of this receptor is a man aged 18 to 29 in good health. This sequence joins TRBV28 and TRBJ1-2, with D unresolved. The CDR3 loop is CASSLWAAEGDYGYTF. The CDR3 DNA follows: TGTGCCAGCAGTTTATGGGCCGCGGAGGGTGATTATGGCTACACCTTC.